This T cell receptor beta chain came from a study of T-cell memory formation after mild COVID-19. The overall study: There were largely donor-specific TCR clusters. Whole-study results and caveats: Later expanders leaned toward CD4+, whereas clones contracting from day 15 to 85 were balanced CD4/CD8.

The CDR3 consists of 17 residues. CDR1 is LNHNV, CDR2 YYDKDF, per germline (reference sequence). V lost 0 bases, J lost 2 bases, and 16 bases lay in between. On this clonotype: Its antigen is not known.

Sample barcodes and UMIs were carried by the TCR alpha and TCR beta cDNA libraries that 5'RACE generated with constant-segment primers. TCRdb used MiXCR to reprocess the 5' RACE reads, holding one entry per CDR3 protein. The sample lists roughly 240,000 distinct CDR3 sequences, about 16% occurring once. The sequenced material came from PBMCs or a T cell subset sorted from them (not recorded which). The J gene is TRBJ2-5, the V gene TRBV15; D perhaps matches TRBD1 (6 bases). The receptor's source is an adult woman who had mild COVID-19 (a few samples of this study predate the infection). Cell type and time point are not known. CDR3 in amino acids: CATSRDKGQPTQETQYF. The CDR3 DNA is TGTGCCACCAGCAGAGATAAAGGACAGCCAACACAAGAGACCCAGTACTTC.